This TCR beta chain was captured by sequencing in a study of blood T cell repertoires in COVID-19. Study summary: The United States, Italy and Spain were the sources of the acute and convalescent COVID-19 samples.

In this sample, this clone turned up a few times. Per the authors' pipeline: Amplifying reference gene primers gave estimates of nucleated cell counts. The repertoire was sequenced with immunoSEQ multiplex PCR; TCRdb's copy has only in-frame clones and lacks some. Clone size and the V and J calls come from that table; the DNA yielded D and trimming. The table has some 200,000 clones, around 80% seen once. The sequence came from a man younger than 45 with active or convalescent COVID-19. The sequenced sample consisted of peripheral blood.

CDR3 amino acids: CASSAGVITYGYTF. Here the CDR3 DNA reads TGTGCCAGCAGTGCGGGGGTTATTACCTATGGCTACACCTTC. The chain carries TRBV25-1 and TRBJ1-2, with a weak D call TRBD1 (5 bases). Looked up from germline, CDR1 is MGHDK and CDR2 is SYGVNS. CDR3 size: 14 residues. The ends were cut back, 4 bases at V and 4 bases at J, with 13 bases in the middle.